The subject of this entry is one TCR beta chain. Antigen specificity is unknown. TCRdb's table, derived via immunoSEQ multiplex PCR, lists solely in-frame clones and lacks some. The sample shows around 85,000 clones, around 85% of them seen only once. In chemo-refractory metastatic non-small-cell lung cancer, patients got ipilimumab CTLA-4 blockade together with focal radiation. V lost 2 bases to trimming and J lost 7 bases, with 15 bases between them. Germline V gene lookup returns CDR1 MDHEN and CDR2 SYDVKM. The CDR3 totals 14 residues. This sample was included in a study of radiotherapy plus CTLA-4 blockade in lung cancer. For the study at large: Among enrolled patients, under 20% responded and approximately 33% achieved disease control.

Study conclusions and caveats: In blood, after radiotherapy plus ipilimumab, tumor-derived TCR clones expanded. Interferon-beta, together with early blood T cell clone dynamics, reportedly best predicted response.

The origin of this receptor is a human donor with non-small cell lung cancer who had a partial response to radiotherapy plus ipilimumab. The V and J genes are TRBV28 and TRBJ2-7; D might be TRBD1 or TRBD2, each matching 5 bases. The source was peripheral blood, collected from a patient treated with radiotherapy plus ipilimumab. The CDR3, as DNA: TGTGCCAGCAGTTTAAGGCCGGGGCCGGGGGAGCAGTACGTC. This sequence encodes CASSLRPGPGEQYV.